These T cell receptor beta chains were read from a single sample in a study of blood T cell repertoires in COVID-19. Assay used: immunoSEQ multiplex PCR; TCRdb lists only in-frame clones, some missing. The repertoire holds 350,000 to 450,000 clones, with 85% to 90% as singletons. Material: PBMCs or T cells enriched from blood (not recorded which). Every receptor here comes from a woman aged 25 to 39 who had recovered from COVID-19. Each CDR3 is given with its conserved first and last residue. The order of the fields is D gene, clone size, J gene, V gene, CDR3 protein, CDR3 DNA. D genes are given only for firm matches. Clone size, where shown, is once, few, many, or a class for clones that have expanded.

d_call: NA; clone_size: NA; j_call: TRBJ2-5; v_call: TRBV27; cdr3_aa: CASSQGETQYF; cdr3_nt: TGTGCCAGCAGCCAGGGTGAGACCCAGTACTTC
d_call: NA; clone_size: NA; j_call: TRBJ2-2; v_call: TRBV7-3; cdr3_aa: CASSLTPDSTGELFF; cdr3_nt: TGTGCCAGCAGCTTAACACCGGACAGCACCGGGGAGCTGTTTTTT
d_call: TRBD1; clone_size: NA; j_call: TRBJ2-3; v_call: TRBV12-5; cdr3_aa: CASGSRQGLTDTQYF; cdr3_nt: TGTGCTAGTGGTTCAAGACAGGGCCTCACAGATACGCAGTATTTT
d_call: NA; clone_size: NA; j_call: TRBJ2-7; v_call: TRBV12-3/TRBV12-4; cdr3_aa: CASSFPRGYEQYF; cdr3_nt: TGTGCCAGCAGTTTCCCCAGGGGCTACGAGCAGTACTTC
d_call: TRBD1; clone_size: NA; j_call: TRBJ1-1; v_call: TRBV19; cdr3_aa: CASSISGQGNTEAFF; cdr3_nt: TGTGCCAGTAGTATTTCGGGACAGGGGAACACTGAAGCTTTCTTT
d_call: TRBD1; clone_size: NA; j_call: TRBJ1-1; v_call: TRBV19; cdr3_aa: CASSLTGARGTEAFF; cdr3_nt: TGTGCCAGTAGCCTGACAGGGGCCAGGGGGACTGAAGCTTTCTTT
d_call: TRBD1; clone_size: NA; j_call: TRBJ2-7; v_call: TRBV29-1; cdr3_aa: CSVVTGTGTYEQYF; cdr3_nt: TGCAGCGTTGTCACCGGGACAGGCACCTACGAGCAGTACTTC
d_call: TRBD1; clone_size: NA; j_call: TRBJ2-1; v_call: TRBV3-1/TRBV3-2; cdr3_aa: CASSLDRGSYNEQFF; cdr3_nt: TGTGCCAGCAGCCTTGACAGGGGTTCCTACAATGAGCAGTTCTTC
d_call: TRBD2; clone_size: NA; j_call: TRBJ2-1; v_call: TRBV4-1; cdr3_aa: CASSLVQREEAYNEQFF; cdr3_nt: TGCGCCAGCAGCCTTGTCCAGCGGGAGGAGGCCTACAATGAGCAGTTCTTC
d_call: TRBD1; clone_size: few; j_call: TRBJ2-3; v_call: TRBV7-3; cdr3_aa: CASSLIQGDPDTQYF; cdr3_nt: TGTGCCAGCAGCTTAATCCAGGGGGATCCAGATACGCAGTATTTT
d_call: NA; clone_size: NA; j_call: TRBJ1-3; v_call: TRBV5-1; cdr3_aa: CASSLAVGVAGNTIYF; cdr3_nt: TGCGCCAGCAGCTTGGCTGTGGGAGTTGCTGGAAACACCATATATTTT
d_call: TRBD1; clone_size: once; j_call: TRBJ1-1; v_call: TRBV6-5; cdr3_aa: CASSHLTGLTEAFF; cdr3_nt: TGTGCCAGCAGTCATTTGACAGGGTTAACTGAAGCTTTCTTT
d_call: NA; clone_size: NA; j_call: TRBJ1-1; v_call: TRBV5-6; cdr3_aa: CASSRQGLNTEAFF; cdr3_nt: TGTGCCAGCAGCCGTCAGGGCCTGAACACTGAAGCTTTCTTT
d_call: NA; clone_size: NA; j_call: TRBJ1-2; v_call: TRBV30; cdr3_aa: CAWSALDGYTF; cdr3_nt: TGTGCCTGGAGTGCCCTTGATGGCTACACCTTC
d_call: TRBD2; clone_size: NA; j_call: TRBJ2-7; v_call: TRBV7-9; cdr3_aa: CASSRSGLAGHSYEQYF; cdr3_nt: TGTGCCAGCAGCCGGAGTGGACTAGCGGGCCACTCCTACGAGCAGTACTTC
d_call: NA; clone_size: NA; j_call: TRBJ2-7; v_call: TRBV19; cdr3_aa: CASSRGAGGNYEQYF; cdr3_nt: TGTGCCAGTAGCCGCGGGGCAGGGGGAAACTACGAGCAGTACTTC
d_call: TRBD1; clone_size: NA; j_call: TRBJ1-2; v_call: TRBV3-1/TRBV3-2; cdr3_aa: CASSLTGAYGYTF; cdr3_nt: TGTGCCAGCAGCCTAACAGGGGCTTATGGCTACACCTTC
d_call: NA; clone_size: NA; j_call: TRBJ2-6; v_call: TRBV18; cdr3_aa: CASSQALGANVLTF; cdr3_nt: TGTGCCAGCTCACAAGCCTTAGGGGCCAACGTCCTGACTTTC
d_call: NA; clone_size: once; j_call: TRBJ1-1; v_call: TRBV5-1; cdr3_aa: CASSSITVVTEAFF; cdr3_nt: TGCGCCAGCAGCTCGATCACAGTAGTGACTGAAGCTTTCTTT
d_call: NA; clone_size: NA; j_call: TRBJ2-2; v_call: TRBV7-2; cdr3_aa: CASSAKQGTGELFF; cdr3_nt: TGTGCCAGCAGCGCGAAACAGGGTACCGGGGAGCTGTTTTTT
d_call: TRBD1; clone_size: NA; j_call: TRBJ1-5; v_call: TRBV28; cdr3_aa: CASRKWTGAKNQPQHF; cdr3_nt: TGTGCCAGCAGGAAATGGACAGGGGCAAAAAATCAGCCCCAGCATTTT
d_call: TRBD1; clone_size: NA; j_call: TRBJ2-7; v_call: TRBV2; cdr3_aa: CASSDETGEAGEQYF; cdr3_nt: TGTGCCAGCAGTGATGAAACAGGGGAAGCAGGCGAGCAGTACTTC